What follows describes a single TCR beta chain. Its antigen is currently unknown. The protocol was immunoSEQ multiplex PCR, while the TCRdb copy is restricted to in-frame clones and leaves out a portion. The repertoire has millions of clones, over 85% of them found once; the top ten carry about 1.1%. The data are from a study of shared clonotypes between healthy human individuals. Looked up from germline, CDR1 is LGHNT and CDR2 is FRNRAP. J gave up 4 bases and V 7 bases, and 11 bases lay outside the gene matches. The CDR3 loop spans 15 amino acids. The naive CD8 fraction comprised CD45RO-negative cells positively selected for CCR7 and excluded terminally differentiated effector memory CD45RA+ cells. Findings and caveats of the study: Roughly 4.7% was the fraction of naive CD4 clonotypes found shared across a few donors.

The receptor was isolated from a man aged 18 to 35 in good health. V gene TRBV12-5 combines with J gene TRBJ1-1; 8 nucleotides agree with TRBD1. The material sequenced was naive CD8+ T cells sorted from blood. The CDR3 spells CASAPTGEVGTEAFF. In nucleotides, the CDR3 is TGTGCTAGTGCCCCGACAGGGGAGGTAGGCACTGAAGCTTTCTTT.